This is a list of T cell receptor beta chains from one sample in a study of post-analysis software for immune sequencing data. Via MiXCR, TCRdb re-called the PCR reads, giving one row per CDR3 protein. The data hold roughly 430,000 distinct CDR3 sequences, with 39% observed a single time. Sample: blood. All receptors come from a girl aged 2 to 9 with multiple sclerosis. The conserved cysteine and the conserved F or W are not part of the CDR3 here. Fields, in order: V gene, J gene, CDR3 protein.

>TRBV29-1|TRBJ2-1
SVAPDRGEGYNEQF
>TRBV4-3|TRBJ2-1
ASSQGRTVQF
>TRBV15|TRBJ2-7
ATSRDTGPYEQY
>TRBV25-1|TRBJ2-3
ASSESLIAGGTDTQY
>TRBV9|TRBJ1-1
ASSGRQGNTEAF
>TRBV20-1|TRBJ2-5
SEIAGGHQETQY
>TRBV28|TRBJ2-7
ASSFLSRGSSYEQY
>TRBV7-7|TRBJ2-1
ASSLGLPPDNEQF
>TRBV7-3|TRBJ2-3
ASSLTASTGVDTQY
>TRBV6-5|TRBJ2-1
ASTRKSSRGRNEQF
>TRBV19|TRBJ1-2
ASSIVLRDETADGYT
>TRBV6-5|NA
ASSYVGRGAYEQY
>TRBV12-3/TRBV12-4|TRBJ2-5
ASSSLTGGGETQY
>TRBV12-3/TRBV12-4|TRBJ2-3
ASSAGTTNTDTQY
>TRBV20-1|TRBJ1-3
SAINSLTSGNTIY
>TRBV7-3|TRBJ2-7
ASSLRTGLDSYEQY
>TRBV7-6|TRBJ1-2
ASSWRSGGHGYT
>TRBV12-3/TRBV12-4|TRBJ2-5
ASNVQGAQETQY
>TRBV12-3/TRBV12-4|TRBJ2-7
ASSSESGSSYEQY
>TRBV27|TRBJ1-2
ASSFSWGANYGYT
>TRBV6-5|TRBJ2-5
ASSTGQFQETQY
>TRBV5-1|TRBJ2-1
ASSLAPQKFYNEQF
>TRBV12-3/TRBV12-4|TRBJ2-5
ASSFGGSETQY
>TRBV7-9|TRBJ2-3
ASSRPGLAGGDTQY
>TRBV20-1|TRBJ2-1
SARDPLAGIYNEQF
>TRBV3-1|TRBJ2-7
TSSAAGLAHEQY
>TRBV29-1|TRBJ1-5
SVAGGTNQPQH
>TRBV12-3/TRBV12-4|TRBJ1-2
ASSFGKGYLGYT
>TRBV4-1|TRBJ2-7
ASSQVYDSSYEQY
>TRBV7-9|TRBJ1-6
ASSLAQGGRIH
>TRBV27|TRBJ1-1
ASRLIGGHTEAF
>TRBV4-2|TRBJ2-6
ASSPSVLSGANVLT
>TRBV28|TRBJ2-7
ASRRTGTDEQY
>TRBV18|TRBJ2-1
ASSPVTSKNEQF
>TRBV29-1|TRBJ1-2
SVTWGTHYGYT
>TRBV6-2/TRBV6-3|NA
ASRPTGVGRFYEQY
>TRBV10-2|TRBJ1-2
ASSESLDFYGYT
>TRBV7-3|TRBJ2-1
ASSRTSGPYNEQF
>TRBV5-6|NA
ASSSRPGPYEQY
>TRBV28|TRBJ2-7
ASSSSGTGRIEQY
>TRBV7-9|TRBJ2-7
ASSPSRASAAGSYEQY
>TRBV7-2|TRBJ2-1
ASSFLPGTGPYNEQF
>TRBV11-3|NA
ASSLERRTGYEQY
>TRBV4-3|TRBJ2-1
ASSLGTSGSIYNEQF
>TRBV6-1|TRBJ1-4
ASSESARHEKLF
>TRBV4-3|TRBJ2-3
ASSHPVRVQTDRDPTDTQY
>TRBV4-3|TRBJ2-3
ASSQEAPIWERGPSTDTQY
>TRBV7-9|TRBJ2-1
ASRPPMREPSYNEQF
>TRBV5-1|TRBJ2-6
ASSQRTGYSGANVLT